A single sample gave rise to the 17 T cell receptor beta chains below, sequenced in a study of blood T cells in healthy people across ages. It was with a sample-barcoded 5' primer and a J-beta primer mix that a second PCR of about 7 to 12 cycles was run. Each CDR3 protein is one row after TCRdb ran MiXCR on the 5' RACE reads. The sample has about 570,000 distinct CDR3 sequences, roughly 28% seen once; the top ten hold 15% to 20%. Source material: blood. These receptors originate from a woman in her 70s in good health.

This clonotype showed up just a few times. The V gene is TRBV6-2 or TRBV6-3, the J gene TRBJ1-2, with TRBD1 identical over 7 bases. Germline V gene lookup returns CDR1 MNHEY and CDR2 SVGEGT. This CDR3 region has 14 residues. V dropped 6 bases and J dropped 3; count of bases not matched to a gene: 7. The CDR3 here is CASSQKGTDYGYTF. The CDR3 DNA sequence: TGTGCCAGCAGCCAGAAGGGGACAGACTATGGCTACACCTTC.

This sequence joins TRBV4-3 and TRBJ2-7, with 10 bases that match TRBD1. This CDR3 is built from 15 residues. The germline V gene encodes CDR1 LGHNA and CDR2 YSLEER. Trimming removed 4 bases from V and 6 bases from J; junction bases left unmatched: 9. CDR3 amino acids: CASSPGTGEGFEQYF. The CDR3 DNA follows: TGCGCCAGCAGCCCCGGGACAGGGGAAGGATTCGAGCAGTACTTC.

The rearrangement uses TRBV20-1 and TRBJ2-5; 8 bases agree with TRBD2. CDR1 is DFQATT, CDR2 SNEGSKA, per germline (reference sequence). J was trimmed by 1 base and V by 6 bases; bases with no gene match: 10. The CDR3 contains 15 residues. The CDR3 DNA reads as TGCAGTGCCCAATCCGGGGGGGTCGGCCAAGAGACCCAGTACTTC. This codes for CSAQSGGVGQETQYF.

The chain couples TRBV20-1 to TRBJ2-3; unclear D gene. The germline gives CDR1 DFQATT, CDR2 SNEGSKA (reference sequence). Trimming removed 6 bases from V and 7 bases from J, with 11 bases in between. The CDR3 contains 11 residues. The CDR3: CSAWSVNTQYF. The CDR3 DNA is TGCAGTGCCTGGAGTGTAAATACGCAGTATTTT.

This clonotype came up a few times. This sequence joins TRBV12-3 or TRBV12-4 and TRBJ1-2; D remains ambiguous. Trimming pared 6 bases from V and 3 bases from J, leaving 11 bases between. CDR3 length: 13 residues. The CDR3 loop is CASSIDGYYGYTF. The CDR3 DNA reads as TGTGCCAGCAGCATCGACGGGTACTATGGCTACACCTTC.

The CDR3 loop reads CASTVHSYEQYF. DNA for the CDR3: TGTGCCAGCACGGTGCACTCCTACGAGCAGTACTTC. The chain couples TRBV6-1 to TRBJ2-7; D remains ambiguous. The germline V and J ends were trimmed by 7 bases and 0 bases, with 7 bases remaining between them. The CDR3 is made up of 12 amino acids. Germline values: CDR1 MNHNS, CDR2 SASEGT.

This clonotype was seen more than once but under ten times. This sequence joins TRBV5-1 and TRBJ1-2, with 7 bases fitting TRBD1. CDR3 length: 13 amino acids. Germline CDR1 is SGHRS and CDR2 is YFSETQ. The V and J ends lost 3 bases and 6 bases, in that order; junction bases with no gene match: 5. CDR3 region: CASSSHTGDGYTF. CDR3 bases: TGCGCCAGCAGCTCGCATACAGGGGATGGCTACACCTTC.

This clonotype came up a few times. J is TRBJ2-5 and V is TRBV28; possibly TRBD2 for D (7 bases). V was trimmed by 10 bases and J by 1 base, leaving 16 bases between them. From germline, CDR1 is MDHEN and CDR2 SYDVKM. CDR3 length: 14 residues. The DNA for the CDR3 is TGTGCCACCGGGGGGCGGGCGGTCCAAGAGACCCAGTACTTC. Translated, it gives CATGGRAVQETQYF.

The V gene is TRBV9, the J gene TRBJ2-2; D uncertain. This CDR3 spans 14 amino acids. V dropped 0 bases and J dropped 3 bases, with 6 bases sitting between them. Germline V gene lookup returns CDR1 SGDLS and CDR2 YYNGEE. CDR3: CASSVVPDTGELFF. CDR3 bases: TGTGCCAGCAGCGTAGTCCCGGACACCGGGGAGCTGTTTTTT.

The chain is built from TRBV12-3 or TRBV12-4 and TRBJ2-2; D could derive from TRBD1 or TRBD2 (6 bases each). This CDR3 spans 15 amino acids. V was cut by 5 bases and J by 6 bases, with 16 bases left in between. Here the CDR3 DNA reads TGTGCCAGCAGTCCACCCTCCGGGGGCGCCGGGGAGCTGTTTTTT. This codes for CASSPPSGGAGELFF.

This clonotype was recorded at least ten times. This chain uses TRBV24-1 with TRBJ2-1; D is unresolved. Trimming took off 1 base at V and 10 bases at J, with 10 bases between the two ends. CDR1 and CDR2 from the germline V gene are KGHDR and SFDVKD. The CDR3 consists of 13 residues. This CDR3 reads CATSDLFGTEQFF. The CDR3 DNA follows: TGTGCCACCAGTGATTTATTCGGCACAGAGCAGTTCTTC.

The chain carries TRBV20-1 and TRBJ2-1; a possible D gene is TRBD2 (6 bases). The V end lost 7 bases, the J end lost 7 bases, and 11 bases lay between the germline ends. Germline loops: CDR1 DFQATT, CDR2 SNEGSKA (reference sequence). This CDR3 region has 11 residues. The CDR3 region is CSVLGRNEQFF. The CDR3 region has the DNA TGCAGTGTCTTAGGGAGGAATGAGCAGTTCTTC.

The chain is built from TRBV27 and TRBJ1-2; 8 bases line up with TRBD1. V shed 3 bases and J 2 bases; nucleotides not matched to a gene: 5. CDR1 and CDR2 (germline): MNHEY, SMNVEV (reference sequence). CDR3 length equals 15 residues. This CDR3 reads CASSFLDRANYGYTF. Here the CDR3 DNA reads TGTGCCAGCAGTTTCTTGGACAGGGCAAACTATGGCTACACCTTC.

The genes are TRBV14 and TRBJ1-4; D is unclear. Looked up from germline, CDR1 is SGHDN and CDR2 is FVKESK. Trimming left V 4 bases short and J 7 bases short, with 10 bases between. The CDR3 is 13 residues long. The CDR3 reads CASSLLSGEKLFF. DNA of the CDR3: TGTGCCAGCAGCCTTTTATCGGGTGAAAAACTGTTTTTT.

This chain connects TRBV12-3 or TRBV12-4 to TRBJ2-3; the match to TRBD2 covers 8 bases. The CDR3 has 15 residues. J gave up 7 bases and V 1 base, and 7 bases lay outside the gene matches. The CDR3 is CASSLVGTSRNTQYF. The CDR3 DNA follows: TGTGCCAGCAGTTTAGTAGGGACTAGTAGAAATACGCAGTATTTT.

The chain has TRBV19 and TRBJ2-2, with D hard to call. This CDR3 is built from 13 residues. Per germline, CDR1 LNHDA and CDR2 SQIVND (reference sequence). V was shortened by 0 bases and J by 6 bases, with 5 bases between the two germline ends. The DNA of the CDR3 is TGTGCCAGTAGTATAGATGGCGCCGGGGAGCTGTTTTTT. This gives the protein CASSIDGAGELFF.

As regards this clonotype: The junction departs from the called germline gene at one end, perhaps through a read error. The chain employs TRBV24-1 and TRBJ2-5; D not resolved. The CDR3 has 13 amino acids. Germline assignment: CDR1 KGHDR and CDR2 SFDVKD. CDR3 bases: TGTGCCACCAGTAGACACTTACAAGAGACCCAGCACTTC. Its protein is CATSRHLQETQHF.